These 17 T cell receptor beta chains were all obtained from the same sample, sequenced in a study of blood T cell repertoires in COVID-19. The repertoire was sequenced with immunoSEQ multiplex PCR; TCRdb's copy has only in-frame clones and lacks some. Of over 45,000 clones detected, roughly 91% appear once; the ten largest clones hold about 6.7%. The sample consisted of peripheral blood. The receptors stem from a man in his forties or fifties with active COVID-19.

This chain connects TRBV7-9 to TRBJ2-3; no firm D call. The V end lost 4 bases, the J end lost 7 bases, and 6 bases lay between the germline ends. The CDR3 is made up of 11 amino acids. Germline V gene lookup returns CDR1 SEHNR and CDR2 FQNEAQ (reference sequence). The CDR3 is CASSSVYTQYF. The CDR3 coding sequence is TGTGCCAGCAGCTCCGTATATACGCAGTATTTT.

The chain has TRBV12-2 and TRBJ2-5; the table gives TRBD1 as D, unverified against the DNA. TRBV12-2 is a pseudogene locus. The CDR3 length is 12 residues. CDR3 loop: CASRLPGETQYF. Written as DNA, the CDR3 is TGTGCAAGTCGCTTACCAGGAGAGACCCAGTACTTC.

CDR3 in DNA: TGCGCCAGCAGCTTGTTGGCTAGCGGGAGGGATGAGACCCAGTACTTC. It codes for CASSLLASGRDETQYF. The chain carries TRBV5-1 and TRBJ2-5; the match to TRBD2 covers 12 bases. The germline CDR1 and CDR2 sequences are SGHRS and YFSETQ. The trim removed 1 base at V and 5 bases at J, leaving 6 bases unmatched. The CDR3 totals 16 residues. Based on the CDR3 plus reference TRBV5-1 and TRBJ2-5, the full variable domain is KAGVTQTPRYLIKTRGQQVTLSCSPISGHRSVSWYQQTPGQGLQFLFEYFSETQRNKGNFPGRFSGRQFSNSRSEMNVSTLELGDSALYLCASSLLASGRDETQYFGPGTRLLVL.

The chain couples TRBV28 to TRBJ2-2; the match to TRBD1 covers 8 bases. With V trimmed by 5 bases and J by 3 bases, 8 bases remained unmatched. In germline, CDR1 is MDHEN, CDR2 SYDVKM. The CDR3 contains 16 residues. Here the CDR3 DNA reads TGTGCCAGCAGTCTGACCGGGACAGGACACACCGGGGAGCTGTTTTTT. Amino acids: CASSLTGTGHTGELFF. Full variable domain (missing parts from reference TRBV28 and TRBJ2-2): DVKVTQSSRYLVKRTGEKVFLECVQDMDHENMFWYRQDPGLGLRLIYFSYDVKMKEKGDIPEGYSVSREKKERFSLILESASTNQTSMYLCASSLTGTGHTGELFFGEGSRLTVL.

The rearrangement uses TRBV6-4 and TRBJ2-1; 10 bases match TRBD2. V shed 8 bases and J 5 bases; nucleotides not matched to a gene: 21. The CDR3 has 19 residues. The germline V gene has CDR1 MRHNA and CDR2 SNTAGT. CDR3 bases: TGTGCCAGCTCAAAGGGGCTTCCGGGACTAGCGAGAAAAAACAATGAGCAGTTCTTC. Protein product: CASSKGLPGLARKNNEQFF.

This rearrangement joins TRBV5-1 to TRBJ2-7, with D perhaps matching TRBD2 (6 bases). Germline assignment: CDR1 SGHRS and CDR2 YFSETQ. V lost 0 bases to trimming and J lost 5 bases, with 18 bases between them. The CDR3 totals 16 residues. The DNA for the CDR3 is TGCGCCAGCAGCTTGGGTTATTCATGGAGGGTCCACGAGCAGTACTTC. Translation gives CASSLGYSWRVHEQYF.

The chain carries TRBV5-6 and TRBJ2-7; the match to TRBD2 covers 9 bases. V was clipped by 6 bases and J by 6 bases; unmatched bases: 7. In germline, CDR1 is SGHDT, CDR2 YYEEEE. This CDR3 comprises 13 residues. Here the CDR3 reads CASKGTSTTEQYF. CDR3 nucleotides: TGTGCCAGCAAGGGGACTAGCACTACCGAGCAGTACTTC.

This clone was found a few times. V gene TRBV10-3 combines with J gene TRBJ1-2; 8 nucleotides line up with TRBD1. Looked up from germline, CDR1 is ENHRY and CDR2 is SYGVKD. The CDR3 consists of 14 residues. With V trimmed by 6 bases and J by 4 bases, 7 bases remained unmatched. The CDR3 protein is CAIRSGTGAYGYTF. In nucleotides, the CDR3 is TGTGCCATCAGGAGCGGGACAGGTGCCTATGGCTACACCTTC.

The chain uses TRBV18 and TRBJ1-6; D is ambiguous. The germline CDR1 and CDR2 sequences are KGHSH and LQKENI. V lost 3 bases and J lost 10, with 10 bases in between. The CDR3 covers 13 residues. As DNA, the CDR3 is TGTGCCAGCTCACCGAGAAACCCCTCACCCCTCCACTTT. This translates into CASSPRNPSPLHF.

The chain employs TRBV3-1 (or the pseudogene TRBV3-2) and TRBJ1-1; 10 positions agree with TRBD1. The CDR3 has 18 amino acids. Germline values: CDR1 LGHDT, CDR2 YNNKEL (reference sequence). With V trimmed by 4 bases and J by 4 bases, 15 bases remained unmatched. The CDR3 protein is CASSPFIGTGVFGTEAFF. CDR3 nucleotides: TGTGCCAGCAGCCCTTTTATCGGGACAGGGGTTTTTGGCACTGAAGCTTTCTTT.

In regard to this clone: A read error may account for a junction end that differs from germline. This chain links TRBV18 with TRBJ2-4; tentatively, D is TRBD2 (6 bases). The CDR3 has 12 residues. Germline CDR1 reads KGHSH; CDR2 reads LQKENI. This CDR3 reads CATSPAGGAGRF. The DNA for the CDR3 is TGTGCCACCTCACCGGCAGGCGGGGCCGGCCGCTTC.

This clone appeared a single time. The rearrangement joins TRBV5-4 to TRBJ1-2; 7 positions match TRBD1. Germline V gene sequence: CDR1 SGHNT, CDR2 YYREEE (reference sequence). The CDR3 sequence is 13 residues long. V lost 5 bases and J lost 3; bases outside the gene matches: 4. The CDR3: CASRPQGDYGYTF. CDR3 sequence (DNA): TGTGCCAGCAGGCCCCAGGGGGACTATGGCTACACCTTC. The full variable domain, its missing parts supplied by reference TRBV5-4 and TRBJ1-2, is ETGVTQSPTHLIKTRGQQVTLRCSSQSGHNTVSWYQQALGQGPQFIFQYYREEENGRGNFPPRFSGLQFPNYSSELNVNALELDDSALYLCASRPQGDYGYTFGSGTRLTVV.

CDR3 coding DNA: TGCGCCAGCAGCTTGACAGGGGGCTACACCGGGGAGCTGTTTTTT. The encoded protein is CASSLTGGYTGELFF. The chain is built from TRBV5-1 and TRBJ2-2; 9 bases agree with TRBD1. The CDR3 covers 15 residues. The ends lost 1 base at V and 3 bases at J; junction bases unmatched: 1. In germline, CDR1 is SGHRS, CDR2 YFSETQ.

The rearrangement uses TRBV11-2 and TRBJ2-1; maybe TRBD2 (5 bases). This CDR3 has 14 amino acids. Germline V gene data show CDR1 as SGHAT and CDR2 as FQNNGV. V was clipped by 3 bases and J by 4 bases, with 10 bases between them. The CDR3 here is CASSFTRTYNEQFF. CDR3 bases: TGTGCCAGCAGCTTTACACGGACTTACAATGAGCAGTTCTTC.

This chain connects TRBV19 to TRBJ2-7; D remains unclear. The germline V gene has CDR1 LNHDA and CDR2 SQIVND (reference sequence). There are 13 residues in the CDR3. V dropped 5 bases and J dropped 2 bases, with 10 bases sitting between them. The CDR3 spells CASSSSPTYEQYF. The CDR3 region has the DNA TGTGCCAGTAGTTCCAGTCCCACCTACGAGCAGTACTTC.

The CDR3 DNA reads as TGTGCCAGCAGCGGATTAGGCTCGGGGGGGAACTCCTACAATGAGCAGTTCTTC. It translates to CASSGLGSGGNSYNEQFF. The rearrangement uses TRBV5-5 and TRBJ2-1; 8 positions match TRBD2. The V segment lost 4 bases and the J segment 0 bases; nucleotides outside the gene matches: 12. Germline CDR1 and CDR2: SGHKS and YYEKEE (reference sequence). The CDR3 runs 18 residues.

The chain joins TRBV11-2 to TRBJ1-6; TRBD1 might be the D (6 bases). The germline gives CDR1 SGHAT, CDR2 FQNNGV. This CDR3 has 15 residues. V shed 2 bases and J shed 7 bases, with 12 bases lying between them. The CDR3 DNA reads TGTGCCAGCAGCTTACAAACAGGGTTCAATTCACCCCTCCACTTT. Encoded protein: CASSLQTGFNSPLHF.